This TCR beta chain derives from a study of spatial heterogeneity in lung cancer. The time point is: sample taken at primary tumor resection. Samples came from roughly 70 TRACERx patients with untreated early-stage lung cancer. The study sequenced unsorted whole RNA from tumor, nontumor lung or frozen PBMC. The CDR3 is 13 residues long. V trimming: 6 bases; J trimming: 11 bases; junction bases outside the gene matches: 10. TCRdb re-called the 5' RACE reads with MiXCR, one entry per CDR3 protein. Here the sample spans around 11,000 distinct CDR3 sequences, about 6.5% being singletons. With respect to this clonotype: The antigen is undetermined.

General study results and limits: At resection, ubiquitous expanded tumor TCRs appeared in blood more than at follow-up.

The receptor's source is a male donor with early-stage non-small cell lung cancer. The chain couples TRBV12-3 or TRBV12-4 to TRBJ1-1; 9 nucleotides align to TRBD1. Source: PBMCs, taken at surgery. The CDR3 bases are TGTGCCAGCAGGCTTTACAGGGGGCTCAGCGCTTTCTTT. This codes for CASRLYRGLSAFF.